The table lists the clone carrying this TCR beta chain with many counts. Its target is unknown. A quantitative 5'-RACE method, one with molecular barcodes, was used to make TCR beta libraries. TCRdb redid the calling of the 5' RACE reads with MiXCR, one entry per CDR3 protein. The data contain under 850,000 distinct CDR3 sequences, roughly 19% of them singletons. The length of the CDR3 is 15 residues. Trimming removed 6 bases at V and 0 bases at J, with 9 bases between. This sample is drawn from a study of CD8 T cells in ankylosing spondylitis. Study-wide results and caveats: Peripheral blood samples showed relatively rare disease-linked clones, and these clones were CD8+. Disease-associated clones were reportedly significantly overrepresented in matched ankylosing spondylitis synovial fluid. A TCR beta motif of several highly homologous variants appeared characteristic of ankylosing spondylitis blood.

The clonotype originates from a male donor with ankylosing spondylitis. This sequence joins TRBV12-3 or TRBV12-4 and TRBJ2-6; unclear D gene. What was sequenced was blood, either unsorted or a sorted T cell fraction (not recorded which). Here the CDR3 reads CASSNGHSGANVLTF. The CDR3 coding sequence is TGTGCCAGCAGCAATGGGCACTCTGGGGCCAACGTCCTGACTTTC.